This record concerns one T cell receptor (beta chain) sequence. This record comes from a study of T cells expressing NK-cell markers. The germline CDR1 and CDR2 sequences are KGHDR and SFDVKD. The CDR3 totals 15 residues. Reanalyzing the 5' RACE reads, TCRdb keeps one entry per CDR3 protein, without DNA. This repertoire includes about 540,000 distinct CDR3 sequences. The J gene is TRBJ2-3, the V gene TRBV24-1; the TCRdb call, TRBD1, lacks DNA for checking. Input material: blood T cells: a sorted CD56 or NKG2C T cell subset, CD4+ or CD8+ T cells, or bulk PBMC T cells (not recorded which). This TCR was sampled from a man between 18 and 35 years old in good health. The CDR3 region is CATSQTGIRTDTQYF.